These 2 T cell receptor beta chains came from one sample sequenced in a study of control samples from healthy donors and cancer patients. Sequencing used immunoSEQ multiplex PCR; TCRdb keeps in-frame clones, though not all of them. The sample holds about 140,000 clones; 80% to 90% are singletons and the top ten take roughly 1.7%. The sample comprised blood. The receptors derive from a man in his late teens or twenties in good health.

The chain uses TRBV4-3 and TRBJ2-3; D may be TRBD2 (6 bases). CDR1 is LGHNA, CDR2 YSLEER, per germline. This CDR3 comprises 16 residues. V was cut by 0 bases and J by 4 bases, with 14 bases left in between. The CDR3 DNA sequence: TGCGCCAGCAGCCAAGAGATGGGGAGCGGGCCAGATACGCAGTATTTT. Translating gives CASSQEMGSGPDTQYF.

The chain is built from TRBV11-2 and TRBJ2-1; 12 bases are shared with TRBD2. V was clipped by 5 bases and J by 4 bases; unmatched bases: 9. This CDR3 contains 17 residues. Germline CDR1 is SGHAT and CDR2 is FQNNGV. The DNA for the CDR3 is TGTGCCAGCAGCCCCAGGACTAGCGGGGCCCTTTACAATGAGCAGTTCTTC. Its protein is CASSPRTSGALYNEQFF.